A selection of T cell receptor beta chains follows, all from one sample in a study of T-cell reconstitution after alpha-beta-depleted transplantation in children. One entry per CDR3 protein, called by TCRdb with MiXCR from the PCR reads. The table shows 450,000 to 600,000 distinct CDR3 sequences, with about 30% occurring only once. The sample here was PBMCs from the stem cell graft donor, taken from the stem cell graft. Receptors originate from a human donor who donated a stem cell graft to a child with aplastic anemia. Each CDR3 is given with its conserved first and last residue. D genes are given only for firm matches. The size of a clone is reported for some rows only, either as once, few or many, or as a class for expanded clones.

>-|-|TRBV20-1|TRBJ1-2
CSARDHRVNYGYTF
TGCAGTGCTAGAGATCACAGGGTTAACTATGGCTACACCTTC
>TRBD1|-|TRBV24-1|TRBJ1-2
CATSDIQGGGYTF
TGTGCCACCAGTGATATACAGGGGGGTGGCTACACCTTC
>TRBD2|-|TRBV24-1|TRBJ2-1
CATSDFLAGGDTEQFF
TGTGCCACCAGTGATTTTTTAGCGGGAGGGGACACTGAGCAGTTCTTC
>-|-|TRBV7-2|TRBJ1-4
CASTQPEAYEKLFF
TGTGCCAGCACCCAACCCGAGGCGTATGAAAAACTGTTTTTT
>-|once|TRBV15|TRBJ1-1
CATSRDPPDSEAFF
TGTGCCACCAGCAGGGATCCCCCGGACAGTGAAGCTTTCTTT
>-|few|TRBV12-3/TRBV12-4|TRBJ1-2
CASSFSGSGGYTF
TGTGCCAGCAGTTTCTCCGGGTCGGGTGGCTACACCTTC
>TRBD2|few|TRBV24-1|TRBJ2-5
CATLGVSGRPKETQYF
TGTGCCACCCTCGGGGTTAGCGGGAGGCCGAAAGAGACCCAGTACTTC
>-|once|TRBV20-1|TRBJ1-1
CSAAAGSGSAEAFF
TGCAGTGCAGCTGCTGGGTCTGGGTCGGCGGAAGCTTTCTTT
>-|-|TRBV12-3/TRBV12-4|TRBJ2-1
CASSSGLLGGNEQFF
TGTGCCAGCAGTTCTGGGTTGTTGGGTGGTAATGAGCAGTTCTTC
>-|few|TRBV29-1|TRBJ1-2
CSVGSGGGYGYTF
TGCAGCGTTGGGAGCGGGGGGGGCTATGGCTACACCTTC
>-|few|TRBV20-1|TRBJ2-1
CSARADYIEQFF
TGCAGTGCTAGGGCGGACTACATTGAGCAGTTCTTC
>-|-|TRBV6-1|TRBJ1-1
CASRREQLNTEAFF
TGTGCCAGCAGGAGAGAACAGCTGAACACTGAAGCTTTCTTT
>TRBD2|few|TRBV11-2|TRBJ2-3
CASSSPRASGRGTDTQYF
TGTGCCAGCAGCTCCCCCCGGGCTAGCGGGAGGGGCACAGATACGCAGTATTTT
>TRBD1|-|TRBV29-1|TRBJ2-3
CSVPGQSTDTQYF
TGCAGCGTGCCGGGACAGAGCACAGATACGCAGTATTTT
>TRBD2|-|TRBV20-1|TRBJ2-1
CSAPMTSGSYNEQFF
TGCAGTGCCCCTATGACTAGCGGCTCCTACAATGAGCAGTTCTTC
>-|-|TRBV12-3/TRBV12-4|TRBJ2-5
CASSFWSTPQETQYF
TGTGCCAGCAGTTTTTGGTCGACTCCCCAAGAGACCCAGTACTTC